This T cell receptor beta chain appears in the sequencing data of a study of tumor and adjacent non-tumor tissue in lung cancer. Study-level findings and limits: Top 100 clones took a larger repertoire share in normal lung. TCR diversity was significantly greater in tumor than normal lung tissue.

A modified ARM-PCR protocol with three rounds of nested PCR amplified TCRbeta. In TCRdb, the multiplex PCR reads were re-called with MiXCR into one record per CDR3 protein. Among roughly 220,000 distinct CDR3 sequences listed, around 71% were seen once. No cell sorting was done before RNA was extracted from the tissue. As concerns this clonotype: Its antigen is as yet unknown. One junction end does not reproduce the germline sequence, and a read error may be involved.

The sample comprised lung tumor tissue. The clonotype originates from a man in his 60s with non-small cell lung cancer.

The DNA of the CDR3 is TGTGCCAACAGCTTATGTTCAGGGGCAGATACGCAGTATTTT. Protein sequence: CANSLCSGADTQYF. This chain connects TRBV11-3 to TRBJ2-3; TRBD1 is a possible D gene (6 bases). Per the germline V gene, CDR1 is SGHNT and CDR2 is YENEEA. The CDR3 runs to 14 residues. Based on the CDR3 plus reference TRBV11-3 and TRBJ2-3, the full variable domain is EAGVVQSPRYKIIEKKQPVAFWCNPISGHNTLYWYLQNLGQGPELLIRYENEEAVDDSQLPKDRFSAERLKGVDSTLKIQPAELGDSAVYLCANSLCSGADTQYFGPGTRLTVL.